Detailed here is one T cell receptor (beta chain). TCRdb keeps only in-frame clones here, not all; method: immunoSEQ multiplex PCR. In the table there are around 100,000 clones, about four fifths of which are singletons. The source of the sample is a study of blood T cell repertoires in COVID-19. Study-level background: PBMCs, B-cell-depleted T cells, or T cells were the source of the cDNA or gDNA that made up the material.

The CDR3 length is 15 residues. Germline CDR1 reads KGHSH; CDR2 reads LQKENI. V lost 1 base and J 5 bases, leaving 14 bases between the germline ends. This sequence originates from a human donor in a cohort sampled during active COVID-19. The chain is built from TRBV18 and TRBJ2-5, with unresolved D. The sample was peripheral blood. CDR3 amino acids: CASSPLDNVAETQYF. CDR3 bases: TGTGCCAGCTCACCACTCGACAATGTGGCGGAGACCCAGTACTTC.